This T cell receptor (beta chain) was documented in a study of T cells in Graves' hyperthyroidism and ophthalmopathy. There were TCR beta CDR3 regions amplified from RNA transcripts. First-round RT-PCR targeting the TCR CDR3 was performed with the HTBI primer set. Using its own MiXCR run on the multiplex PCR reads, TCRdb lists one record per CDR3 protein. The table includes about 330,000 distinct CDR3 sequences, approximately 13% detected once. Findings of the study overall: Ophthalmopathy could be told apart from stable hyperthyroidism with a 13 V-J model. The model predicted ophthalmopathy a median about 6.6 months before onset.

CDR3 length: 14 residues. Between the trimmed V and J ends, which lost 5 bases and 0 bases, there was a span of 8 bases. CDR1 and CDR2 (germline): LNHDA, SQIVND (reference sequence). Only a few counts were recorded for this clonotype. Its specificity is unknown. Sequencing input: blood. The rearrangement joins TRBV19 to TRBJ2-1; D unresolved. The source of this sequence is a woman aged 40 to 55 with Graves' ophthalmopathy. This chain's CDR3 is CASSWGTSYNEQFF. The CDR3, as DNA: TGTGCCAGTAGTTGGGGAACCTCCTACAATGAGCAGTTCTTC.